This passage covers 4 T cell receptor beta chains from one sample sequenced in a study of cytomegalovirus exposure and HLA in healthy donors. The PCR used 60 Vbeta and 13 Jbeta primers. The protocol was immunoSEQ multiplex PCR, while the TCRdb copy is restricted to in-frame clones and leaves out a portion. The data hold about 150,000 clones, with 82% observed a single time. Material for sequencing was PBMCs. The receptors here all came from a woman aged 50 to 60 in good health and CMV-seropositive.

DNA of the CDR3: TGCGCCAGCAGCCACCCGGGACTAGCGGGAGAAGACAATGAGCAGTTCTTC. This gives the protein CASSHPGLAGEDNEQFF. The rearrangement links TRBV4-1 to TRBJ2-1; 14 bases align to TRBD2. Germline V CDR1 and CDR2: MGHRA, YSYEKL. This CDR3 region has 17 residues. With V trimmed by 3 bases and J by 5 bases, 6 bases remained unmatched.

The CDR3 bases are TGTGCCAATAGCGGGCAGGGGAACACTGAAGCTTTCTTT. Its translation is CANSGQGNTEAFF. This chain links TRBV2 with TRBJ1-1, with D possibly matching TRBD1 (5 bases). V lost 10 bases and J lost 1, with 13 bases in between. Germline V gives CDR1 SNHLY, CDR2 FYNNEI. This CDR3 region has 13 residues.

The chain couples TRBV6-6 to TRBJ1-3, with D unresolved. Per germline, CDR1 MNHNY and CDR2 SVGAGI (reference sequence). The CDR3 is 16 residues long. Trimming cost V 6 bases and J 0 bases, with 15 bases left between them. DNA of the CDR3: TGTGCCAGCAGACTAGCGACGGCAAACTCTGGAAACACCATATATTTT. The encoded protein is CASRLATANSGNTIYF.

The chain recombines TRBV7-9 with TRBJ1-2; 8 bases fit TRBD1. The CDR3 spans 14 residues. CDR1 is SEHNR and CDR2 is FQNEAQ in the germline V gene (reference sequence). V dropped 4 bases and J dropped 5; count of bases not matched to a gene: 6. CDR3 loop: CASSYRTGQYGYTF. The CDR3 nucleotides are TGTGCCAGCAGCTATAGGACAGGGCAATATGGCTACACCTTC.